This is a list of T cell receptor beta chains from one sample in a study of blood T cell repertoires in COVID-19. Sequenced by immunoSEQ multiplex PCR; TCRdb stores in-frame clones only, minus some. The data show 100,000 to 140,000 clones, with 80% to 85% seen just once and roughly 4% held by the top ten. Sample: peripheral blood. The receptors here all came from a man aged 70-80 years with acute or convalescent COVID-19. CDR3s include the opening cysteine and the closing phenylalanine or tryptophan. D genes are given only for firm matches. Clone size, where shown, is once, few, many, or a class for clones that have expanded.

J: TRBJ1-2; size: NA; V: TRBV5-5; D: TRBD1; CDR3: CASSSSGGYGYTF; DNA: TGTGCCAGCAGCTCTTCAGGGGGCTATGGCTACACCTTC
J: TRBJ1-1; size: NA; V: TRBV5-4; D: NA; CDR3: CASSLVMNTEAFF; DNA: TGTGCCAGCAGCTTGGTCATGAACACTGAAGCTTTCTTT
J: TRBJ1-3; size: NA; V: TRBV18; D: NA; CDR3: CASSPDSFSGNTIYF; DNA: TGTGCCAGCTCACCCGACAGCTTCTCTGGAAACACCATATATTTT
J: TRBJ2-2; size: NA; V: TRBV18; D: NA; CDR3: CASSPRGPTNTGELFF; DNA: TGTGCCAGCTCACCACGCGGTCCAACGAACACCGGGGAGCTGTTTTTT
J: TRBJ1-2; size: NA; V: TRBV27; D: NA; CDR3: CASSFSRGNYGYTF; DNA: TGTGCCAGCAGTTTCTCTAGGGGGAACTATGGCTACACCTTC
J: TRBJ1-4; size: once; V: TRBV18; D: NA; CDR3: CASSPDSIAKLFF; DNA: TGTGCCAGCTCACCGGACAGTATCGCGAAACTGTTTTTT
J: TRBJ1-4; size: NA; V: TRBV2; D: NA; CDR3: CAYTVGVSESEKLFF; DNA: TGTGCATACACCGTAGGGGTATCGGAGAGTGAAAAACTGTTTTTT
J: TRBJ2-5; size: NA; V: TRBV5-8; D: TRBD1; CDR3: CASSWGQAQETQYF; DNA: TGTGCCAGCAGCTGGGGACAGGCTCAAGAGACCCAGTACTTC
J: TRBJ1-6; size: NA; V: TRBV9; D: TRBD1; CDR3: CASSARDRDNSPLHF; DNA: TGTGCCAGCAGCGCCCGGGACAGGGATAATTCGCCCCTCCACTTT
J: TRBJ2-1; size: NA; V: TRBV13; D: TRBD2; CDR3: CASSQDGPGGGEQFF; DNA: TGTGCCAGCAGCCAGGACGGGCCGGGAGGTGGTGAGCAGTTCTTC
J: TRBJ1-2; size: few; V: TRBV28; D: NA; CDR3: CASSLYNPNYGYTF; DNA: TGTGCCAGCAGTTTATACAACCCTAACTATGGCTACACCTTC
J: TRBJ2-1; size: NA; V: TRBV6-5; D: TRBD2; CDR3: CASRGAGYSYNEQFF; DNA: TGTGCCAGCAGGGGAGCGGGGTACTCCTACAATGAGCAGTTCTTC
J: TRBJ1-5; size: NA; V: TRBV2; D: TRBD1; CDR3: CAGARSPTGIMRNQPQHF; DNA: TGTGCCGGCGCCCGAAGCCCGACAGGGATTATGAGGAATCAGCCCCAGCATTTT
J: TRBJ1-6; size: NA; V: TRBV9; D: TRBD1; CDR3: CASSPRTGNSPLHF; DNA: TGTGCCAGCAGCCCCCGGACAGGAAATTCACCCCTCCACTTT
J: TRBJ2-2; size: medium-sized; V: TRBV5-1; D: NA; CDR3: CASSLAGVELFF; DNA: TGCGCCAGCAGCTTGGCGGGTGTGGAGCTGTTTTTT
J: TRBJ1-2; size: NA; V: TRBV3-1/TRBV3-2; D: TRBD1; CDR3: CASSQALWDSYGYTF; DNA: TGTGCCAGCAGCCAAGCCCTATGGGACAGCTATGGCTACACCTTC
J: TRBJ1-3; size: NA; V: TRBV19; D: NA; CDR3: CASSTGQTSGNTIYF; DNA: TGTGCCAGTAGTACCGGACAGACCTCTGGAAACACCATATATTTT
J: TRBJ2-7; size: NA; V: TRBV7-9; D: TRBD1; CDR3: CASSPGNTGAGDEQYF; DNA: TGTGCCAGCAGCCCAGGCAATACAGGGGCGGGTGACGAGCAGTACTTC
J: TRBJ2-7; size: NA; V: TRBV5-1; D: NA; CDR3: CASSSSSSSYEQYF; DNA: TGCGCCAGCAGCTCCAGCTCTAGCTCCTACGAGCAGTACTTC
J: TRBJ2-5; size: NA; V: TRBV5-4; D: TRBD2; CDR3: CASTPSMTSGAETQYF; DNA: TGTGCCAGCACACCCAGTATGACTAGCGGGGCAGAGACCCAGTACTTC
J: TRBJ2-1; size: NA; V: TRBV5-1; D: NA; CDR3: CASSFQVTGNNEQFF; DNA: TGCGCCAGCAGCTTTCAAGTCACAGGGAACAATGAGCAGTTCTTC